This T cell receptor (beta chain) was identified in a study of circulating tumor DNA in untreated peripheral T-cell lymphoma (dated by TCRdb to the early 2020s). Beyond this particular receptor, the publication reports: Tumor-specific clonotypes turned up in around 76% of patients, identified from around 90% of baseline tissues and from about 70% of baseline serum samples.

For this chain, trimming is 8 bases at the V end and 2 bases at the J end, and the number of junction bases without a gene match is 5. The CDR3 covers 14 residues, taking in both the cysteine and the phenylalanine. CDR3 DNA only is kept here, 42 bases in frame from base 1. Sequences MGHDK (CDR1) and SYGVNS (CDR2) are obtained from the germline V gene. To find tumor-specific TCR clonotypes, researchers sequenced baseline tumor tissue that had been collected prior to treatment. The study used next-generation sequencing of T-cell receptor sequences to monitor peripheral T-cell lymphoma patients receiving frontline treatment on a trial. In regard to this clone: What this receptor recognizes is not known. The record has no base qualities; no much larger clone is one base away.

The method was the immunoSEQ multiplex PCR assay. Not all clones reach the TCRdb copy of this immuneACCESS table, which keeps in-frame sequences only. Checked studies attribute under half of the gap to unresolved V genes and leave the rest unexplained. In all, the sample holds 6,500 to 7,500 clones, and roughly 80% of those were seen once. Clones ranked in the top ten supply roughly 28% of the sample. Recombination joined TRBV25-1 with TRBJ1-1; 10 central bases correspond to TRBD1. The sample comprised tumor tissue. The clonotype originates from a human donor with peripheral T-cell lymphoma. The CDR3 protein: CASLRDRGNTEAFF. The base sequence is TGTGCCAGCCTCCGGGACAGGGGCAACACTGAAGCTTTCTTT.